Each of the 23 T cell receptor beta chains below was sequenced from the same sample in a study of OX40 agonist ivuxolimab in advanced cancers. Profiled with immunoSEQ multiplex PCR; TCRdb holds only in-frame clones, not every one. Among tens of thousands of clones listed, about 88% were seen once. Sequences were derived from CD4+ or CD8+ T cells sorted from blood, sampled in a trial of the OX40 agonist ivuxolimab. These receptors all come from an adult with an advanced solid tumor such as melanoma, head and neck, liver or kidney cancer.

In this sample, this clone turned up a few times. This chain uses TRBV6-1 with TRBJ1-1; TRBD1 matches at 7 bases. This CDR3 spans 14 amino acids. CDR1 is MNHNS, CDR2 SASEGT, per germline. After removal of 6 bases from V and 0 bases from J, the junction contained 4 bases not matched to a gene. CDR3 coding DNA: TGTGCCAGCAGCCGGGACAGCATGAACACTGAAGCTTTCTTT. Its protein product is CASSRDSMNTEAFF.

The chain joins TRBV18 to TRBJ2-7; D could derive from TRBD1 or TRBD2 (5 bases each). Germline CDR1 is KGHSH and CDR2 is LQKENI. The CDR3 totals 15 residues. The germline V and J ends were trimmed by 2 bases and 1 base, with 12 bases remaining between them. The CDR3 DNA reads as TGTGCCAGCTCACCAGCAGGGACGGCTTCCTACGAGCAGTACTTC. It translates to CASSPAGTASYEQYF.

The CDR3 reads CASSLGQGQETQYF. For the CDR3, the DNA is TGCGCCAGCAGCTTGGGGCAGGGCCAAGAGACCCAGTACTTC. The rearrangement uses TRBV5-1 and TRBJ2-5, with D possibly matching TRBD1 (5 bases). V was cut by 0 bases and J by 1 base, with 7 bases left in between. Germline V gene sequence: CDR1 SGHRS, CDR2 YFSETQ. CDR3 length: 14 residues.

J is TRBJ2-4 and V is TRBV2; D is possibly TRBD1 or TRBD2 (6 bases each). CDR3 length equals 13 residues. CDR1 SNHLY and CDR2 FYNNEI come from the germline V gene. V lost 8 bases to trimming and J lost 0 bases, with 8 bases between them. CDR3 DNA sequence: TGTGCCAGCGGGGGGCTAGCCAAAAACATTCAGTACTTC. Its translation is CASGGLAKNIQYF. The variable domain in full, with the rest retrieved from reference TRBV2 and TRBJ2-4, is EPEVTQTPSHQVTQMGQEVILRCVPISNHLYFYWYRQILGQKVEFLVSFYNNEISEKSEIFDDQFSVERPDGSNFTLKIRSTKLEDSAMYFCASGGLAKNIQYFGAGTRLSVL.

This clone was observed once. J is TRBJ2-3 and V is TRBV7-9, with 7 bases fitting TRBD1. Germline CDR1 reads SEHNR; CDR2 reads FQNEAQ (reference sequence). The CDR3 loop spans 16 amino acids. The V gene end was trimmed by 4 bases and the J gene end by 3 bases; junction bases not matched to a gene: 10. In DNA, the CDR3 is TGTGCCAGCAGCTATAACAAGGGGGCTGCGACAGATACGCAGTATTTT. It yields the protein CASSYNKGAATDTQYF.

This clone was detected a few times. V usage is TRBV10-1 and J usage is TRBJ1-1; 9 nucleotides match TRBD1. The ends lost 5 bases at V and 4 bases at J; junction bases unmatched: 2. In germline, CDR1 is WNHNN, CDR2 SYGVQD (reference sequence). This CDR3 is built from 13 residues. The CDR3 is CASSKTGGTEAFF. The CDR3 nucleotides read TGCGCCAGCAGTAAGACAGGGGGCACTGAAGCTTTCTTT.

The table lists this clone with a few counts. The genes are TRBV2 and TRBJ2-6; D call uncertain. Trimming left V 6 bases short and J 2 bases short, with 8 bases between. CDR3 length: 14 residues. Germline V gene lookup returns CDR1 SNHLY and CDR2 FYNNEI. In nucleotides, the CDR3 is TGTGCCAGCAGGCAGGCCACTGGGGCCAACGTCCTGACTTTC. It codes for CASRQATGANVLTF.

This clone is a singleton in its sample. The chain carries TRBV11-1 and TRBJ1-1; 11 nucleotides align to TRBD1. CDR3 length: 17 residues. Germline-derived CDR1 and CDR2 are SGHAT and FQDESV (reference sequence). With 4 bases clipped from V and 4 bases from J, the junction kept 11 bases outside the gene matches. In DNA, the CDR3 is TGTGCCAGCAGCTCCAAAAGAGGACAGGGGGCAGGCACTGAAGCTTTCTTT. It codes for CASSSKRGQGAGTEAFF.

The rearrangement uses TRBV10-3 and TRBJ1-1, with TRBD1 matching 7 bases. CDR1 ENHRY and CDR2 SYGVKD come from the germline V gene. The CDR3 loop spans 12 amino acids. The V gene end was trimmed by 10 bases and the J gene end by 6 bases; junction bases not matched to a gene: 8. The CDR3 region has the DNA TGTGCCAGCGACAGGGCAGGGGCTGAAGCTTTCTTT. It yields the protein CASDRAGAEAFF.

CDR3 amino acids: CASSQGQYDSPLHF. CDR3 coding DNA: TGCGCCAGCAGCCAAGGCCAGTACGATTCACCCCTCCACTTT. The chain uses TRBV4-1 and TRBJ1-6; D is uncertain. The CDR3 has 14 amino acids. The V end was cut by 1 base, the J end by 8 bases, with 9 bases between. Germline values: CDR1 MGHRA, CDR2 YSYEKL.

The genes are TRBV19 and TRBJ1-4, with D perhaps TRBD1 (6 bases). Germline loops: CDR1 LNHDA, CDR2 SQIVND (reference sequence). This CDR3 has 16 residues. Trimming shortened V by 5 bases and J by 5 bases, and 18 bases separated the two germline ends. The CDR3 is CASSPSRTDTNEKLFF. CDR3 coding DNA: TGTGCCAGTAGTCCCTCCCGGACAGACACGAATGAAAAACTGTTTTTT.

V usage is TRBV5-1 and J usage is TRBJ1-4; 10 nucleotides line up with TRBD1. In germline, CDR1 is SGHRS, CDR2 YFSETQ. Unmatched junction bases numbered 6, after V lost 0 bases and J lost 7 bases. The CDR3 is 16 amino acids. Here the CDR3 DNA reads TGCGCCAGCAGCTTGGATCCGGGACAGGGGTTTGAAAAACTGTTTTTT. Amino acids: CASSLDPGQGFEKLFF. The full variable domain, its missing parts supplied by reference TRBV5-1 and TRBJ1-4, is KAGVTQTPRYLIKTRGQQVTLSCSPISGHRSVSWYQQTPGQGLQFLFEYFSETQRNKGNFPGRFSGRQFSNSRSEMNVSTLELGDSALYLCASSLDPGQGFEKLFFGSGTQLSVL.

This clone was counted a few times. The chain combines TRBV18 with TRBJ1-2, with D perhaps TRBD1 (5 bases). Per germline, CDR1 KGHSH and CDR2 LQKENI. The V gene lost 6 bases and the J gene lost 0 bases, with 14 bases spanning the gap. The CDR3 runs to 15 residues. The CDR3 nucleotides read TGTGCCAGCTCCCGCGGGGCGTCAACTAACTATGGCTACACCTTC. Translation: CASSRGASTNYGYTF. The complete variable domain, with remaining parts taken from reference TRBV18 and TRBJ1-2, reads NAGVMQNPRHLVRRRGQEARLRCSPMKGHSHVYWYRQLPEEGLKFMVYLQKENIIDESGMPKERFSAEFPKEGPSILRIQQVVRGDSAAYFCASSRGASTNYGYTFGSGTRLTVV.

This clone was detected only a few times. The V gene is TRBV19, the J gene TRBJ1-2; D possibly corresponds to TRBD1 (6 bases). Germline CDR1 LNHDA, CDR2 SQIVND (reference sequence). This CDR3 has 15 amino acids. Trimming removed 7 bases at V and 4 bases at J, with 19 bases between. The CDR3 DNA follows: TGTGCCAGTATAGATATTGGTCGACAGGTCTATGGCTACACCTTC. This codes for CASIDIGRQVYGYTF.

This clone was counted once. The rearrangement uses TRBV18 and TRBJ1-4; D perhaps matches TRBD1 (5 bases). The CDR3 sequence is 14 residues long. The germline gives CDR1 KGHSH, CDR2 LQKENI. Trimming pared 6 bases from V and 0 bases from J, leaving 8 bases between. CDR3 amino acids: CASSRGATNEKLFF. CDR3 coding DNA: TGTGCCAGCTCCCGAGGGGCAACTAATGAAAAACTGTTTTTT.

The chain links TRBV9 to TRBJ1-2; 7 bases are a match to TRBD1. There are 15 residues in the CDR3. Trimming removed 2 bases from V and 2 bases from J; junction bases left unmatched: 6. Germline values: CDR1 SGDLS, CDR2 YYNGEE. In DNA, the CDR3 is TGTGCCAGCAGCGTCATAGGGGACAGCAACTATGGCTACACCTTC. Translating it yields CASSVIGDSNYGYTF.

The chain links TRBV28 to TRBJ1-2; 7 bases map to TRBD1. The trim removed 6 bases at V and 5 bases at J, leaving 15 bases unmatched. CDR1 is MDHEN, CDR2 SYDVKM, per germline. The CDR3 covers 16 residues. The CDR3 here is CASSLTGWDSPYGYTF. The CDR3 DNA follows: TGTGCCAGCAGCTTAACGGGGTGGGACAGTCCGTATGGCTACACCTTC.

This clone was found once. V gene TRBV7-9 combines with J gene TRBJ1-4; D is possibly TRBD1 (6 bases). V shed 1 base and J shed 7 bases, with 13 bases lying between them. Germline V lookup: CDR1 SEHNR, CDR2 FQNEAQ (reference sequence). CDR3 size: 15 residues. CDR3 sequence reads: CASSLEGGVGEKLFF. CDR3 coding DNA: TGTGCCAGCAGCTTAGAAGGGGGGGTTGGTGAAAAACTGTTTTTT. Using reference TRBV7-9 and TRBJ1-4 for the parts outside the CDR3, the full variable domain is DTGVSQNPRHKITKRGQNVTFRCDPISEHNRLYWYRQTLGQGPEFLTYFQNEAQLEKSRLLSDRFSAERPKGSFSTLEIQRTEQGDSAMYLCASSLEGGVGEKLFFGSGTQLSVL.

Here the CDR3 DNA reads TGTGCCAGCAGAGGCTCGTCCGCGAACACCGGGGAGCTGTTTTTT. As protein: CASRGSSANTGELFF. The chain links TRBV6-1 to TRBJ2-2; D not resolved. Trimming stripped 6 bases from V and 0 bases from J, with 11 bases between. CDR1 and CDR2 (germline): MNHNS, SASEGT. The CDR3 is made up of 15 amino acids.

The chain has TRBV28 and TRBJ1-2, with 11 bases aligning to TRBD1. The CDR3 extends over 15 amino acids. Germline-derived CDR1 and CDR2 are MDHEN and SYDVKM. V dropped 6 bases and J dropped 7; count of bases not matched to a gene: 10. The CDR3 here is CASSYRDRGIGGYTF. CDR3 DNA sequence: TGTGCCAGCAGCTACCGGGACAGGGGGATAGGTGGCTACACCTTC.

Written as DNA, the CDR3 is TGTGCCAGCAGCGTAACCTCCAGGGCGAGCTCCTATAATTCACCCCTCCACTTT. It specifies CASSVTSRASSYNSPLHF. The chain recombines TRBV7-2 with TRBJ1-6; weak D call: TRBD1 (5 bases). Germline CDR1 and CDR2: SGHTA and FQGNSA. Trimming pared 5 bases from V and 0 bases from J, leaving 17 bases between. The CDR3 spans 18 residues.

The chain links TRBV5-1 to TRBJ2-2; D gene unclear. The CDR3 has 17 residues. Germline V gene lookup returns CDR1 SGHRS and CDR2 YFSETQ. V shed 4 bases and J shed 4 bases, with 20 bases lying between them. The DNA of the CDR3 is TGCGCCAGCAGCCTCGCCCCACCCACTCGGGCCACCGGGGAGCTGTTTTTT. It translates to CASSLAPPTRATGELFF.

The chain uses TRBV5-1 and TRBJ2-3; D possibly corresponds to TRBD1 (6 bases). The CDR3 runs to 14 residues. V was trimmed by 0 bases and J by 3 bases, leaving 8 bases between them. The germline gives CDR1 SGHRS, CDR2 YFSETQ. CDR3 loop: CASSLAGTTDTQYF. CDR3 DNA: TGCGCCAGCAGCTTGGCCGGGACAACAGATACGCAGTATTTT.